The source of this T cell receptor beta chain is a study of memory CD4+ T cells and cytomegalovirus serostatus (dated by TCRdb to 2018 to 2020). In terms of the full investigation: The cohort included roughly 35 healthy adults from Belgium, of whom 9 were CMV seropositive and about 24 were CMV seronegative. To replicate a published TCR-based CMV serostatus classifier, the researchers sequenced the CD4+ memory TCRbeta repertoires of a Belgian cohort whose cytomegalovirus serostatus was known. Results and caveats for the whole study, not just this receptor: Of around 160 previously reported CMV-associated TCRbeta sequences, around 67 appeared in the CD4+ memory repertoires, each in one to five individuals. The results were interpreted as suggesting that the CMV-associated TCR signature is mostly present in the CD4+ memory repertoire. Only CD4+CD45RO+ memory cells were sequenced, in contrast to the original study, which included naive and memory CD4+ and CD8+ populations. For predicting CMV serostatus, the median bootstrapped AUC was about 0.94 using the original framework and roughly 0.91 using a US-trained random forest. The original-framework classifier achieved a median bootstrapped AUC of about 0.94 with a 95% CI of 0.76-1.00 on the Belgian cohort.

Based on the germline V gene (reference sequence), the CDR1 and CDR2 sequences are SGHNT and YYREEE. The cysteine opens and the phenylalanine closes a CDR3 of 16 amino acids. The retained sequence is limited to the CDR3, 48 bases, with the frame set at the first base. The V end loses 4 bases and the J end loses 2 bases, and a stretch of 18 bases separates them. The Quick-DNA Microprep Kit was used to extract genomic DNA from the sorted cells. TCRbeta DNA was amplified with the immunoSEQ hsTCRbeta kit following the manufacturer's protocol. TCRbeta libraries were sequenced on an Illumina MiSeq instrument. On the study's bioinformatics: After out-of-frame sequences were removed, 2.4 million or so distinct TCRbeta sequences remained, averaging about 67,000 per individual. Each individual was scored by the count of 150 to 200 previously reported CMV-associated TCRbeta sequences and the total productive distinct TCRbeta count. A beta-binomial model was reimplemented in Python, and scikit-learn random forests with default parameters were trained on US cohort data. Classifier performance on the Belgian cohort was summarized as median AUC with percentile confidence intervals over 10,000 bootstrap iterations. This immuneACCESS table, as held by TCRdb, lists in-frame sequences with V and J called but not all clones. Of the missing ones, under half trace to an unresolved V gene in checked studies; the others have no known cause. For V, J and clone size, that table is used; D and trimming come from the DNA. The sample includes some 57,000 clones, with around 80% observed a single time. Jointly, the top ten make up approximately 0.82% of the sample.

As concerns this clone: This receptor's antigen is unknown. No clone much larger than this one lies a single base away; base qualities are absent.

Single viable CD3+CD4+CD8-CD45RO+ cells were sorted as memory CD4+ T cells on a FACSAria II. CMV serostatus was determined with a Roche Elecsys assay detecting serum IgG against CMV pp150, pp28, p38 and p52. Once the samples were thawed, total CD4+ T cells were enriched through positive selection using CD4 magnetic microbeads. Samples originated from another study that specifically interrogated the CD4+ T cell memory repertoire. Following standard operating procedures, peripheral blood mononuclear cells were isolated and cryopreserved, while serum was kept at -80 degrees C. CD3-PerCP (BW264/56), CD4-APC (RPA-T4), CD45RO-PE (UCHT1) and CD8-Pacific Orange (3B5) antibodies were used for staining, and non-viable cells were excluded with Sytox blue.

This TCR was sampled from an adult in good health and CMV-seronegative. Sample: memory CD4+ T cells from blood. The V and J segments used are TRBV5-4 and TRBJ2-5, with no D gene named confidently. The DNA sequence is given as TGTGCCAGCAGCCCGGATTCGCGAAGCTGGCAAGAGACCCAGTACTTC. This is translated as CASSPDSRSWQETQYF.